This T cell receptor (beta chain) was obtained from a study of cytomegalovirus exposure and HLA in healthy donors. Researchers ran the PCR with 60 Vbeta and 13 Jbeta primers. Profiling relied on immunoSEQ multiplex PCR, and the TCRdb table lists in-frame clones only, not all of them. The sample holds around 60,000 clones, approximately 71% seen once. Trimming took 4 bases from V and 3 from J; bases not matched to a gene: 8. The CDR3 contains 15 residues. Germline V gene data show CDR1 as MGHDK and CDR2 as SYGVNS. Healthy bone marrow donors made up the donors. Details on this clone: Antigen specificity is unknown.

Study results and limitations: Some V segments, TRBV6-2 and TRBV6-3 among them, were indistinguishable and were therefore excluded.

The specimen was PBMCs. This receptor was identified in a man aged 45-65 years in good health and CMV-seropositive. This sequence joins TRBV25-1 and TRBJ1-2; 7 bases line up with TRBD1. The CDR3 protein is CASSGGLTGYYGYTF. The CDR3 region has the DNA TGTGCCAGCAGTGGGGGCCTGACAGGGTACTATGGCTACACCTTC.